A single sample gave rise to the 17 T cell receptor beta chains below, sequenced in a study of identical twins. MiXCR, applied by TCRdb to the 5' RACE reads, yields one record per CDR3 protein. The sample has about 530,000 distinct CDR3 sequences; nearly 15% are singletons. This same sample was also part of a study on yellow fever vaccine responses in identical twins.

The sample consisted of CD4+ T cells sorted from blood. These receptors were taken from a woman in her late teens or twenties in good health.

The rearrangement links TRBV11-3 to TRBJ2-4; D not resolved. Germline V lookup: CDR1 SGHNT, CDR2 YENEEA. The CDR3 sequence is 11 residues long. V lost 3 bases to trimming and J lost 15 bases, with 12 bases between them. This CDR3 reads CASSFAPPGYF. CDR3 bases: TGTGCCAGCAGCTTCGCCCCGCCTGGGTACTTC.

V and J are TRBV12-3 or TRBV12-4 and TRBJ1-2; D perhaps matches TRBD1 (5 bases). The germline V and J ends were trimmed by 1 base and 1 base, with 10 bases remaining between them. The CDR3 is made up of 15 amino acids. The CDR3 is CASSLGTLGNYGYTF. The CDR3 DNA reads as TGTGCCAGCAGTTTAGGGACACTGGGTAACTATGGCTACACCTTC.

The chain joins TRBV29-1 to TRBJ2-1; D is ambiguous. The length of the CDR3 is 15 residues. CDR1 and CDR2 from the germline V gene are SQVTM and ANQGSEA. V was trimmed by 8 bases and J by 0 bases, leaving 17 bases between them. The CDR3 sequence: CSTGMGTSSYNEQFF. The CDR3 nucleotides are TGCAGCACTGGTATGGGCACGAGCTCCTACAATGAGCAGTTCTTC.

V and J are TRBV6-1 and TRBJ2-1; 13 bases fit TRBD2. V lost 6 bases and J lost 6; bases outside the gene matches: 17. Germline V gene sequence: CDR1 MNHNS, CDR2 SASEGT. The CDR3 loop spans 19 amino acids. The CDR3 DNA follows: TGTGCCAGCAGCCCCGGGGGACTAGCGGGATCACCTTGGGTCAATGAGCAGTTCTTC. This gives the protein CASSPGGLAGSPWVNEQFF.

There are a few counts of this clonotype. CDR3 nucleotide sequence: TGTGCCACCAGTGCTACTTCTCAGGGCAATCAGCCCCAGCATTTT. As protein: CATSATSQGNQPQHF. The chain uses TRBV24-1 and TRBJ1-5; D remains ambiguous. The CDR3 has 15 residues. The V gene's germline CDR1 is KGHDR and CDR2 SFDVKD. V lost 5 bases and J lost 2, with 12 bases in between.

The CDR3 DNA is TGCAGTGCCTATGGACCGAGACAGGCAACAGATACGCAGTATTTT. Amino acid sequence: CSAYGPRQATDTQYF. V gene TRBV20-1 combines with J gene TRBJ2-3; possibly TRBD1 for D (6 bases). The germline V gene has CDR1 DFQATT and CDR2 SNEGSKA (reference sequence). This CDR3 spans 15 amino acids. V gave up 6 bases and J gave up 3 bases, with 19 bases separating them.

The V and J genes are TRBV7-9 and TRBJ2-2; possibly TRBD2 for D (6 bases). Trimming removed 4 bases from V and 3 bases from J, with 12 bases in between. CDR1 and CDR2 (germline): SEHNR, FQNEAQ (reference sequence). The CDR3 is 15 amino acids. In DNA form, the CDR3 reads TGTGCCAGCAGCTCGGCAGGGACTTACACCGGGGAGCTGTTTTTT. Translated, it gives CASSSAGTYTGELFF. Combining the CDR3 with reference TRBV7-9 and TRBJ2-2 gives the whole variable domain DTGVSQNPRHKITKRGQNVTFRCDPISEHNRLYWYRQTLGQGPEFLTYFQNEAQLEKSRLLSDRFSAERPKGSFSTLEIQRTEQGDSAMYLCASSSAGTYTGELFFGEGSRLTVL.

This chain uses TRBV3-1 with TRBJ2-3, with 11 positions matching TRBD2. J lost 6 bases, V lost 0 bases, and 5 bases had no gene match. The CDR3 totals 16 residues. In germline, CDR1 is LGHDT, CDR2 YNNKEL (reference sequence). Here the CDR3 DNA reads TGTGCCAGCAGCCAAGAACGACTAGCGGGAAGGGATACGCAGTATTTT. Translating it yields CASSQERLAGRDTQYF.

This clonotype was found a few times. The genes are TRBV24-1 and TRBJ2-1, with 10 bases identical to TRBD2. J lost 6 bases, V lost 4 bases, and 2 bases had no gene match. The CDR3 sequence is 14 residues long. Germline assignment: CDR1 KGHDR and CDR2 SFDVKD. The CDR3 nucleotides are TGTGCCACCAGTGAAGCGGGAGGGCCCAATGAGCAGTTCTTC. Protein: CATSEAGGPNEQFF.

The chain recombines TRBV7-9 with TRBJ2-1, with 9 bases fitting TRBD2. With V trimmed by 8 bases and J by 6 bases, 14 bases remained unmatched. Germline V gene lookup returns CDR1 SEHNR and CDR2 FQNEAQ (reference sequence). The CDR3 has 16 amino acids. CDR3 sequence: CASGGTAGLAPNEQFF. In nucleotides, the CDR3 is TGTGCCAGCGGAGGTACCGCGGGACTAGCCCCCAATGAGCAGTTCTTC.

The V and J genes are TRBV27 and TRBJ2-1, with a weak D call TRBD2 (6 bases). V was trimmed by 2 bases and J by 8 bases, leaving 10 bases between them. The CDR3 consists of 13 residues. The germline CDR1 and CDR2 sequences are MNHEY and SMNVEV (reference sequence). The CDR3 spells CASSLQEGYEQFF. For the CDR3, the DNA is TGTGCCAGCAGTTTACAGGAGGGGTATGAGCAGTTCTTC.

The rearrangement uses TRBV15 and TRBJ2-2, with D possibly being TRBD2 (6 bases). This CDR3 has 16 amino acids. Germline assignment: CDR1 LNHNV and CDR2 YYDKDF (reference sequence). Trimming took 5 bases from V and 2 from J, leaving 15 bases between them. CDR3 residues: CATSRRWGVNTGELFF. CDR3 sequence (DNA): TGTGCCACCAGCCGGCGATGGGGGGTAAACACCGGGGAGCTGTTTTTT.

The V and J genes are TRBV5-1 and TRBJ2-5; 8 bases are shared with TRBD2. The trim removed 4 bases at V and 9 bases at J, leaving 8 bases unmatched. Germline CDR1 SGHRS, CDR2 YFSETQ. This CDR3 spans 13 amino acids. The CDR3 DNA sequence: TGCGCCAGCAGCCTCGTGGAGCGGGGGCCCCAGTACTTC. Its protein product is CASSLVERGPQYF.

This clonotype was observed a handful of times. V gene TRBV12-3 or TRBV12-4 combines with J gene TRBJ2-3; 7 bases line up with TRBD2. The CDR3 has 15 amino acids. J lost 4 bases, V lost 1 base, and 5 bases had no gene match. CDR3 sequence reads: CASSLGAGRPDTQYF. The CDR3, as DNA: TGTGCCAGCAGTTTAGGAGCGGGGAGACCAGATACGCAGTATTTT.

The chain has TRBV20-1 and TRBJ2-3; 10 bases match TRBD2. The V segment lost 3 bases and the J segment 4 bases; nucleotides outside the gene matches: 10. Germline V CDR1 and CDR2: DFQATT, SNEGSKA (reference sequence). The CDR3 contains 16 residues. In DNA, the CDR3 is TGCAGTGCTAGTGATGCTAGCGGGAGCGATTCAGATACGCAGTATTTT. Translation gives CSASDASGSDSDTQYF.

The chain recombines TRBV4-2 with TRBJ2-1; possible D gene TRBD2, 6 bases. The germline gives CDR1 LGHNA, CDR2 YNFKEQ. Trimming left V 3 bases short and J 6 bases short, with 9 bases between. CDR3 length: 13 amino acids. The CDR3 protein is CASSQDYGNEQFF. CDR3 bases: TGTGCCAGCAGCCAGGACTATGGCAATGAGCAGTTCTTC.

The table lists this clonotype with a few counts. This chain uses TRBV12-3 or TRBV12-4 with TRBJ1-2; 7 nucleotides align to TRBD1. The CDR3 contains 15 residues. V gave up 1 base and J gave up 4 bases; unmatched junction bases: 6. CDR3 protein: CASSLVPGGPYGYTF. The CDR3 nucleotides read TGTGCCAGCAGTTTAGTTCCAGGGGGGCCCTATGGCTACACCTTC.